These 9 T cell receptor beta chains share one sample of origin, sequenced in a study of T cell repertoires in cytomegalovirus infection. TCRdb used MiXCR to reprocess the reads, holding one entry per CDR3 protein. The data show about 130,000 distinct CDR3 sequences, roughly a quarter seen once. For these receptors, no antigen is known. Sequenced sample: PBMCs, sequenced either directly or after in vitro stimulation (not recorded which). These receptors were obtained from a human donor in good health (CMV status not recorded). Some clones in this sample may be carry-over from other donors' samples.

A few counts support this clonotype. The rearrangement links TRBV7-2 to TRBJ2-4; D tentatively reads TRBD1 or TRBD2 (6 bases each). The CDR3 loop spans 17 amino acids. Between the trimmed V and J ends, which lost 5 bases and 2 bases, there was a span of 19 bases. Germline CDR1 and CDR2: SGHTA and FQGNSA. In nucleotides, the CDR3 is TGTGCCAGCAGCCCCTCATCGGGGGCTGGTACCAAAAACATTCAGTACTTC. Protein product: CASSPSSGAGTKNIQYF.

This clonotype has a count of ten or more. This CDR3 reads CASSANNSPLHF. As DNA, the CDR3 is TGTGCCAGCAGCGCGAATAATTCACCCCTCCACTTT. The V and J genes are TRBV7-2 and TRBJ1-6; D is undetermined. Trimming took 5 bases from V and 5 from J, leaving 4 bases between them. Germline V gene data show CDR1 as SGHTA and CDR2 as FQGNSA. The CDR3 consists of 12 residues.

The chain employs TRBV19 and TRBJ2-3; D may be TRBD1 or TRBD2 (7 bases each). Germline CDR1 and CDR2: LNHDA and SQIVND (reference sequence). This CDR3 contains 16 residues. The V gene lost 6 bases and the J gene lost 7 bases, with 23 bases spanning the gap. The CDR3 DNA is TGTGCCAGTAGACCCCGGGGGGACAGAACCATTCATACGCAGTATTTT. Translated, it gives CASRPRGDRTIHTQYF.

This clonotype showed up many times. The chain recombines TRBV6-5 with TRBJ2-2; no definite D call. V dropped 0 bases and J dropped 6 bases, with 8 bases sitting between them. The CDR3 spans 14 residues. Germline CDR1 is MNHEY and CDR2 is SVGAGI. CDR3 DNA sequence: TGTGCCAGCAGTTACTCGAGCCTGGCCGGGGAGCTGTTTTTT. It codes for CASSYSSLAGELFF.

The V and J genes are TRBV6-2 or TRBV6-3 and TRBJ1-5; possibly TRBD1 for D (6 bases). Germline CDR1 and CDR2: MNHEY and SVGEGT. The germline V and J ends were trimmed by 5 bases and 3 bases, with 17 bases remaining between them. This CDR3 comprises 16 residues. The CDR3 nucleotides are TGTGCCAGCAGTCTAGCAGGGGAATTTATCAATCAGCCCCAGCATTTT. Amino acids: CASSLAGEFINQPQHF.

This clonotype was picked up a small number of times. The chain uses TRBV30 and TRBJ1-1; the D gene is possibly TRBD1 (5 bases). Trimming pared 8 bases from V and 3 bases from J, leaving 16 bases between. CDR3 length equals 13 residues. Germline lookup yields CDR1 GTSNPN and CDR2 SVGIG (reference sequence). The CDR3 sequence is CARATVTDTEAFF. For the CDR3, the DNA is TGTGCCCGGGCGACAGTAACCGACACTGAAGCTTTCTTT.

This clonotype was observed a few times. The chain links TRBV12-3 or TRBV12-4 to TRBJ2-7, with D perhaps given as TRBD1 or TRBD2 (5 bases each). The germline V and J ends were trimmed by 2 bases and 5 bases, with 13 bases remaining between them. This CDR3 region has 14 residues. Written as DNA, the CDR3 is TGTGCCAGCAGTTTATTCGCAGGGAGTCACGAGCAGTACTTC. Translating gives CASSLFAGSHEQYF.

This clonotype has ten or more counts. The V gene is TRBV11-2, the J gene TRBJ2-1; perhaps TRBD2 as D (6 bases). CDR1 is SGHAT, CDR2 FQNNGV, per germline. The V end was cut by 1 base, the J end by 15 bases, with 19 bases between. CDR3 size: 14 residues. The CDR3 protein is CASSLGGSGLIPFF. For the CDR3, the DNA is TGTGCCAGCAGCTTAGGAGGTAGCGGTCTGATCCCGTTCTTC.

A word on this clonotype: This may come from a read error, since a much larger clone is one base off. The CDR3 bases are TGTGCCAGCAGCAAAGAAACCAGCGGGAGCTCCTACAAGCAGTACTTC. Encoded protein: CASSKETSGSSYKQYF. The chain couples TRBV7-8 to TRBJ2-7; TRBD2 matches 8 bases. CDR3 size: 16 residues. Germline V CDR1 and CDR2: SGHVS, FQNEAQ.